Presented here are 4 T cell receptor beta chains from one specimen sequenced in a study of T cell changes during pregnancy in multiple sclerosis. The table came from immunoSEQ multiplex PCR; TCRdb's copy has only in-frame clones and leaves some out. The sample records 50,000 to 65,000 clones, 70% to 90% being singletons. The sample was peripheral blood, taken in the first trimester of pregnancy. The source of these receptors is a female donor with multiple sclerosis, enrolled in a pregnancy study.

V gene TRBV7-2 combines with J gene TRBJ1-3; TRBD1 agrees at 8 bases. This CDR3 has 17 residues. Germline CDR1 and CDR2: SGHTA and FQGNSA. Trimming took 0 bases from V and 4 from J; bases not matched to a gene: 8. The CDR3 sequence: CASSLALIGTGGNTIYF. CDR3 DNA sequence: TGTGCCAGCAGCTTAGCGCTAATAGGGACAGGAGGAAACACCATATATTTT.

The V gene is TRBV7-9, the J gene TRBJ1-1, with D perhaps matching TRBD1 (6 bases). The V end was cut by 6 bases, the J end by 1 base, with 9 bases between. Per the germline V gene, CDR1 is SEHNR and CDR2 is FQNEAQ (reference sequence). The length of the CDR3 is 13 residues. The CDR3 DNA is TGTGCCAGCAGACAGGGACCGAACACTGAAGCTTTCTTT. This gives the protein CASRQGPNTEAFF.

This sequence joins TRBV18 and TRBJ2-3; the D gene is possibly TRBD2 (5 bases). CDR3 length: 14 amino acids. Looked up from germline, CDR1 is KGHSH and CDR2 is LQKENI. The V end lost 3 bases, the J end lost 4 bases, and 11 bases lay between the germline ends. CDR3: CASSPFSRADTQYF. CDR3 sequence (DNA): TGTGCCAGCTCACCTTTTTCGAGGGCAGATACGCAGTATTTT.

This clone has just a few counts. The V call is TRBV4-2, the J call TRBJ2-1; the D gene is possibly TRBD2 (6 bases). Trimming left V 3 bases short and J 5 bases short, with 17 bases between. The CDR3 runs to 16 residues. Looked up from germline, CDR1 is LGHNA and CDR2 is YNFKEQ. CDR3 DNA: TGTGCCAGCAGCCACACCAAGGAGGGTCGGCACAATGAGCAGTTCTTC. It yields the protein CASSHTKEGRHNEQFF.